A selection of T cell receptor beta chains follows, all from one sample in a study of blood T cell repertoires in COVID-19. Produced via immunoSEQ multiplex PCR; TCRdb's table is partial and in-frame only. Here the sample spans 210,000 or so clones, around nine tenths being singletons. Sequences were obtained from peripheral blood. These receptors were collected from a middle-aged woman who had recovered from COVID-19. Each CDR3 is given with its conserved first and last residue. D genes are given only for firm matches. Where a row states a size, it is once, few, many or the class of an expanded clone; other rows omit it.

d_call	v_call	j_call	clone_size	cdr3_nt	cdr3_aa
.	TRBV27	TRBJ2-2	.	TGTGCCAGCAGTTTTCAGACCGGGGAGCTGTTTTTT	CASSFQTGELFF
TRBD2	TRBV24-1	TRBJ2-3	.	TGTGCCACCAGTTCTGTGTTCGCGGGAGCAACCGGCACAGATACGCAGTATTTT	CATSSVFAGATGTDTQYF
.	TRBV6-5	TRBJ1-1	.	TGTGCCAGCCATAGGGTAGTAGGGGACACTGAAGCTTTCTTT	CASHRVVGDTEAFF
TRBD2	TRBV28	TRBJ2-5	.	TGTGCCAGCACGTCCAGCGGGAGCACGGAGACCCAGTACTTC	CASTSSGSTETQYF
TRBD1	TRBV28	TRBJ2-2	once	TGTGCCAGCAGTTCGACAGGGGACACCGGGGAGCTGTTTTTT	CASSSTGDTGELFF
TRBD1	TRBV10-3	TRBJ1-4	.	TGTGCCATCAGTGATTCAATCGGGACAGCAACTAATGAAAAACTGTTTTTT	CAISDSIGTATNEKLFF
TRBD1	TRBV27	TRBJ2-7	many	TGTGCCAGCAGTTACCGTAAGGGACAGGGTATTTACGAGCAGTACTTC	CASSYRKGQGIYEQYF
.	TRBV5-4	TRBJ2-7	.	TGTGCCAGCAGACGGGACTTCGGACCCTACGAGCAGTACTTC	CASRRDFGPYEQYF
.	TRBV11-2	TRBJ2-5	once	TGTGCCAGCAGCTCCCCTCGGGGAATACAAGAGACCCAGTACTTC	CASSSPRGIQETQYF
.	TRBV14	TRBJ1-3	.	TGTGCCAGCAGCCTGAGGCCGGGAAACACCATATATTTT	CASSLRPGNTIYF
TRBD1	TRBV27	TRBJ1-3	.	TGTGCCACCAGGGCAGGGGGGGGAAACACCATATATTTT	CATRAGGGNTIYF
TRBD2	TRBV19	TRBJ2-7	.	TGTGCCAGTACCCCTAGCGGGAGTCCCTACGAGCAGTACTTC	CASTPSGSPYEQYF